The sequence of this T cell receptor beta chain was determined in a study of T cell clonotyping in hematopoietic cell transplantation. About this clone itself: As yet, its antigen is unknown.

Study results and caveats: After transplant, recipient diversity fell while pathologically expanded clonotypes grew through day 180. Higher Inverse Simpson Index values in graft donor and pretransplant recipient predicted broader posttransplant TCR diversity.

Profiled with immunoSEQ multiplex PCR; TCRdb holds only in-frame clones, not every one. The sample contains some 29,000 clones, roughly 90% of which appear only once. The CDR3 is 13 residues long. Germline CDR1 is SQVTM and CDR2 is ANQGSEA. Trimming removed 7 bases from V and 2 bases from J; junction bases left unmatched: 5. V is TRBV29-1 and J is TRBJ2-7; the match to TRBD1 covers 10 bases. The sequence came from a female patient aged 50 to 60 who had an allogeneic stem cell transplant from a related donor, so the T cells may come from the graft donor. Some clones in this sample may be carry-over from other donors' samples. The sequencing here drew on PBMCs, taken 100 days after allogeneic stem cell transplant. This CDR3 reads CSGRQGAAYEQYF. CDR3 in DNA: TGCAGCGGTCGACAGGGGGCAGCCTACGAGCAGTACTTC.